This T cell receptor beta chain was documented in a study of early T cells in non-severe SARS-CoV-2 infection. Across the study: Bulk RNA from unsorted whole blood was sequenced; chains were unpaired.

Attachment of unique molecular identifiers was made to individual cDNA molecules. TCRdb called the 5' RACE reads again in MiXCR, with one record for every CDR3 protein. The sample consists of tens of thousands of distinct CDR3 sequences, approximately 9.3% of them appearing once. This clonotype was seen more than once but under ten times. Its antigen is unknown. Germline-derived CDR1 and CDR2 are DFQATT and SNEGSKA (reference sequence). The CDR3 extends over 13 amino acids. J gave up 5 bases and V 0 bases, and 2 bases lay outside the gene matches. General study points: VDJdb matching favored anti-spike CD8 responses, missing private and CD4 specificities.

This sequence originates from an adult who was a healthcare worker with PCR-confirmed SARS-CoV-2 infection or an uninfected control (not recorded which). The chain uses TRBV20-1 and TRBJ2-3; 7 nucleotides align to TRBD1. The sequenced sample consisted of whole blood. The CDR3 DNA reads TGCAGTGCTAGAGATACAGGGGTAGATACGCAGTATTTT. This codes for CSARDTGVDTQYF.